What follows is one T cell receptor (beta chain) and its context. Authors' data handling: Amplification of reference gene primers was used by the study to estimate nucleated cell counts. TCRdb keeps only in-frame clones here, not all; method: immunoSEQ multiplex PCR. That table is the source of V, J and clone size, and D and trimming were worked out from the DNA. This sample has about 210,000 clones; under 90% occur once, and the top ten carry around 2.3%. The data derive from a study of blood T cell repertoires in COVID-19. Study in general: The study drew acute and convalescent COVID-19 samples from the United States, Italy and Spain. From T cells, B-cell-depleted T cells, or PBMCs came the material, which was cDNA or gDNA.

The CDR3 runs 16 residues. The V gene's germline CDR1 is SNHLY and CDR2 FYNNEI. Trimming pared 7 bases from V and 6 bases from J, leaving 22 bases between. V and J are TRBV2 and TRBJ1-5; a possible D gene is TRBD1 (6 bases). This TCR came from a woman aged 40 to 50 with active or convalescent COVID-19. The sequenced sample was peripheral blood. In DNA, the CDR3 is TGTGCCAGCAACAAGGGGGGGGGCGTCTTCGGTCAGCCCCAGCATTTT. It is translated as CASNKGGGVFGQPQHF.